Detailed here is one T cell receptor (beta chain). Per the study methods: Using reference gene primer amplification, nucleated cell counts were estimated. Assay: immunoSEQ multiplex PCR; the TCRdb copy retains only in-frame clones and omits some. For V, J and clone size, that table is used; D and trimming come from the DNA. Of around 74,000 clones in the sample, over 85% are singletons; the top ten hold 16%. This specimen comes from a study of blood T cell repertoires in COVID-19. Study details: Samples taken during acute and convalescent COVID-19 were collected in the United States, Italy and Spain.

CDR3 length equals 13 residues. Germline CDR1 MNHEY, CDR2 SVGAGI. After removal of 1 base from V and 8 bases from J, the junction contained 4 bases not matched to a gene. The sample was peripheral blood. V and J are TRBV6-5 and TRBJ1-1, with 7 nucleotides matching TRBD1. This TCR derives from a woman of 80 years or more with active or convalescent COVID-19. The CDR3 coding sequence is TGTGCCAGCAGTTACTTCCCGGGACAGGAAGCTTTCTTT. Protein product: CASSYFPGQEAFF.